The clone carrying this TCR beta chain has just a few counts. Antigen specificity is unknown. TCRdb passed the 5' RACE reads through MiXCR, listing each CDR3 protein once. This sample has 560,000 or so distinct CDR3 sequences, with 17% found just once. These data are taken from a study of T-cell memory formation after mild COVID-19. Study background: For the most part, TCR clusters were specific to one donor. Findings and limits, study-wide: Later expanders leaned CD4+, whereas clones that contracted between day 15 and 85 were balanced CD4/CD8. CM and EM subsets held most contracting CD4+ clones; EMRA held CD8+ ones. The second-wave clones peaking on day 37 were not confirmed as SARS-CoV-2-specific.

CDR1 is SEHNR and CDR2 is FQNEAQ in the germline V gene (reference sequence). The CDR3 contains 16 residues. With V trimmed by 3 bases and J by 1 base, 9 bases remained unmatched. Material: PBMCs or a T cell subset sorted from them (not recorded which). The TCR comes from an adult woman who had mild COVID-19 (a few samples of this study predate the infection). Cell type and time point are not known. The chain is built from TRBV7-9 and TRBJ2-7; 7 bases fit TRBD2. DNA of the CDR3: TGTGCCAGCAGCTTCTTGCGAGGGCGGGGGTCCTACGAGCAGTACTTC. Amino acids: CASSFLRGRGSYEQYF.